This T cell receptor beta chain is drawn from a study of breast tumors, draining lymph nodes, adjacent tissues. The germline CDR1 and CDR2 sequences are SGDLS and YYNGEE. The trim removed 1 base at V and 8 bases at J, leaving 6 bases unmatched. This CDR3 contains 14 residues. This clonotype was counted many times. Breast cancer patients provided tissue from their axillary draining lymph nodes. A single record per CDR3 protein comes from TCRdb applying MiXCR to the multiplex PCR reads. This table holds about 220,000 distinct CDR3 sequences, under 40% found once. Material for sequencing was axillary lymph node tissue. The receptor comes from a female donor with breast cancer. Some clones in this sample may be carry-over from other donors' samples. The gene calls are TRBV9 and TRBJ2-1; TRBD2 aligns across 7 bases. CDR3 amino acids: CASSVRLAGDEQFF. CDR3 in DNA: TGTGCCAGCAGCGTAAGACTAGCTGGGGATGAGCAGTTCTTC.